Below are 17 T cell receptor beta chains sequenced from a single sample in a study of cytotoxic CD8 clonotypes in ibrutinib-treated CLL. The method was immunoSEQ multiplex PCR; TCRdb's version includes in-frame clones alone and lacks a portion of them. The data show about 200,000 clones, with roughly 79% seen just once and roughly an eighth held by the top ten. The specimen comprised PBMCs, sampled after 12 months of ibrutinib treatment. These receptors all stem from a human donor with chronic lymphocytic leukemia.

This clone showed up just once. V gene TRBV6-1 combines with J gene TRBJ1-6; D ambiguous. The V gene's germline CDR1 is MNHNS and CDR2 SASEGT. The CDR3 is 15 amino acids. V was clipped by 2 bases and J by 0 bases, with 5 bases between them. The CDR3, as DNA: TGTGCCAGCAGTGAAACGAGCTCCTATAATTCACCCCTCCACTTT. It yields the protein CASSETSSYNSPLHF.

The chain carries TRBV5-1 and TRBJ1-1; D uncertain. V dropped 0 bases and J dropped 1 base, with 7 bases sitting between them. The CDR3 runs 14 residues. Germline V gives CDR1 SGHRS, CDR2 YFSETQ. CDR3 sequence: CASSLVPPNTEAFF. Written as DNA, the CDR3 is TGCGCCAGCAGCTTGGTTCCGCCGAACACTGAAGCTTTCTTT.

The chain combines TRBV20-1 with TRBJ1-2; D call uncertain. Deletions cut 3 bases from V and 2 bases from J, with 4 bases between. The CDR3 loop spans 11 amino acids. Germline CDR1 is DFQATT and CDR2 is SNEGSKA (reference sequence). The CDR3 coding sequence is TGCAGTGCTAGTAGCAACTATGGCTACACCTTC. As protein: CSASSNYGYTF.

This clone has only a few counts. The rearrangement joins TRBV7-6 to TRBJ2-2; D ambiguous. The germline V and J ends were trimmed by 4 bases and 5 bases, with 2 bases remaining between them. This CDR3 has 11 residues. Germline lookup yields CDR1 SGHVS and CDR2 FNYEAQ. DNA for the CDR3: TGTGCCAGCAGCTCTACCGGGGAGCTGTTTTTT. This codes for CASSSTGELFF.

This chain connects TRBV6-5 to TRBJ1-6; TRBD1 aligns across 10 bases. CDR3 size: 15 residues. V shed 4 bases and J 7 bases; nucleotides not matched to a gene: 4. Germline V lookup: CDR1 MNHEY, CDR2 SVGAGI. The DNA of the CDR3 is TGTGCCAGCAGTTCTCGGGACAGGGGAAATTCACCCCTCCACTTT. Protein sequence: CASSSRDRGNSPLHF.

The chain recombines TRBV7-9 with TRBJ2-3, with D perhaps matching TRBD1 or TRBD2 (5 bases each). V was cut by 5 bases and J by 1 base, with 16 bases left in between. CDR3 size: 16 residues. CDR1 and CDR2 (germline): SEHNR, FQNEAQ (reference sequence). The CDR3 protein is CASSPRGGERTDTQYF. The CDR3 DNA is TGTGCCAGCAGCCCCCGGGGCGGAGAGCGCACAGATACGCAGTATTTT. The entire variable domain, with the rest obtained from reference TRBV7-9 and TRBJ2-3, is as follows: DTGVSQNPRHKITKRGQNVTFRCDPISEHNRLYWYRQTLGQGPEFLTYFQNEAQLEKSRLLSDRFSAERPKGSFSTLEIQRTEQGDSAMYLCASSPRGGERTDTQYFGPGTRLTVL.

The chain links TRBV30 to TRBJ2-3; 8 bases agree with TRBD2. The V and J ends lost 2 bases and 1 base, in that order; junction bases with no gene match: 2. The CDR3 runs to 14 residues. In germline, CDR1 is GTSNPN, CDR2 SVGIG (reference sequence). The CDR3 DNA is TGTGCCTGGAGTAGCGGGGGCGGCACAGATACGCAGTATTTT. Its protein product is CAWSSGGGTDTQYF.

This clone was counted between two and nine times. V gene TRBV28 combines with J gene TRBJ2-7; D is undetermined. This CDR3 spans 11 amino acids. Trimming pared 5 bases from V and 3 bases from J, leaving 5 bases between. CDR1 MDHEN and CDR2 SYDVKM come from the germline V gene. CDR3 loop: CASSEFYEQYF. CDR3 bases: TGTGCCAGCAGTGAGTTCTACGAGCAGTACTTC.

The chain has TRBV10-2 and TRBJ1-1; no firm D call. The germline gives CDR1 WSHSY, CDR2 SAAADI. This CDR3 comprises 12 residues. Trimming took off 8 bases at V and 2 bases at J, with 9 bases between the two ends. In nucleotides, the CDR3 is TGCGCCAGCCTCAGAACAAACACTGAAGCTTTCTTT. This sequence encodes CASLRTNTEAFF.

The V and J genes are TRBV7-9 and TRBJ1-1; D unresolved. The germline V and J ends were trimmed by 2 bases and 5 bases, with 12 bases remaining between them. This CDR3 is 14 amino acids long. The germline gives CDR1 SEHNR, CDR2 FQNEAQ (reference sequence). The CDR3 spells CASSLLTSGTEAFF. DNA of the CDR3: TGTGCCAGCAGCTTACTAACATCGGGGACTGAAGCTTTCTTT.

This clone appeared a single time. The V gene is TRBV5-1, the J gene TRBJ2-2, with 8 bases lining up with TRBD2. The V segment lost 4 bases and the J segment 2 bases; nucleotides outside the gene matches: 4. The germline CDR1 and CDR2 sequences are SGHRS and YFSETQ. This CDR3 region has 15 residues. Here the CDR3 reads CASSAGTSNTGELFF. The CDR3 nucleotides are TGCGCCAGCAGCGCCGGGACTAGTAACACCGGGGAGCTGTTTTTT. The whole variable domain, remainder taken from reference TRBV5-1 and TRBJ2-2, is KAGVTQTPRYLIKTRGQQVTLSCSPISGHRSVSWYQQTPGQGLQFLFEYFSETQRNKGNFPGRFSGRQFSNSRSEMNVSTLELGDSALYLCASSAGTSNTGELFFGEGSRLTVL.

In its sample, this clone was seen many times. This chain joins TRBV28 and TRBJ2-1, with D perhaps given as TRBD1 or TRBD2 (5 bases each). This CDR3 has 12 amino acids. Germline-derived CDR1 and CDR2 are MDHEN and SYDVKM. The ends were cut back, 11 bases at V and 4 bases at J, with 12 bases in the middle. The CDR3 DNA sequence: TGTGCCGGGGGATTGACATACAATGAGCAGTTCTTC. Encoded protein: CAGGLTYNEQFF.

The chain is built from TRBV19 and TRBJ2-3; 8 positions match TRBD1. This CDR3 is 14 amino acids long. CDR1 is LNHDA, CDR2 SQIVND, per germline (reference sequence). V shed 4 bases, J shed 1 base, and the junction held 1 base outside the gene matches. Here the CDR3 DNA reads TGTGCCAGTAGTACGACAGGGGGCACAGATACGCAGTATTTT. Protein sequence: CASSTTGGTDTQYF.

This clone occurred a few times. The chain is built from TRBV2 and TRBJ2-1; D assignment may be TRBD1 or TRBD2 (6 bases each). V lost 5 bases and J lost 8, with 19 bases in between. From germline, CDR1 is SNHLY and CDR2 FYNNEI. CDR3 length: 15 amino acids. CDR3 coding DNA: TGTGCCAGCAGTTCTAGGGGGGCCGTTTCGGATGAGCAGTTCTTC. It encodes CASSSRGAVSDEQFF.

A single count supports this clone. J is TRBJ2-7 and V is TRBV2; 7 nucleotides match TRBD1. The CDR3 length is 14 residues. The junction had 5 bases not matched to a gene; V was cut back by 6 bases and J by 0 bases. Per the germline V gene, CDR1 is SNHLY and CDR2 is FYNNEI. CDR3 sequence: CASRRTGVSYEQYF. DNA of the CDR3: TGTGCCAGCAGGAGGACAGGCGTCTCCTACGAGCAGTACTTC.

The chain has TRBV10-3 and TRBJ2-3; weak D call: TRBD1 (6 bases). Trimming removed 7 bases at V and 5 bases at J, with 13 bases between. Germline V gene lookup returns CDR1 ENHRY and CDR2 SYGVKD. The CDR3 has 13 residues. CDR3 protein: CAIMGALEDTQYF. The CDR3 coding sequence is TGTGCCATCATGGGGGCCTTGGAAGATACGCAGTATTTT.

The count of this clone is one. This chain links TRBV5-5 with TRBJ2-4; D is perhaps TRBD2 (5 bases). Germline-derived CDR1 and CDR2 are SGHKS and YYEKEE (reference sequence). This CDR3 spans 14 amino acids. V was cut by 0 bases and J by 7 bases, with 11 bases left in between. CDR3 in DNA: TGTGCCAGCAGCTTGGCGTATCGAGGGAACATTCAGTACTTC. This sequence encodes CASSLAYRGNIQYF.